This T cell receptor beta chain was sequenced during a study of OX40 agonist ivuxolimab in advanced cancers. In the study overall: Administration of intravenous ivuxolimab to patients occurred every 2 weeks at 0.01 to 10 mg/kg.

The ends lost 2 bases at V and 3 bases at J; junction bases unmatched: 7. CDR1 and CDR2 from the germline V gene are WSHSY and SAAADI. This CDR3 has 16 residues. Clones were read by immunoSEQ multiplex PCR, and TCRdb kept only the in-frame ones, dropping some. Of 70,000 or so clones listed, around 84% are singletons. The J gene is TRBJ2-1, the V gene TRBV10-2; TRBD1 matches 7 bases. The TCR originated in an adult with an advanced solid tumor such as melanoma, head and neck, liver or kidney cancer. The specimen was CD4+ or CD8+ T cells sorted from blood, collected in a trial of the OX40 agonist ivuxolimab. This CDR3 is CASSEDARGLYNEQFF. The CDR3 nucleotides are TGCGCCAGCAGTGAGGACGCGAGGGGGCTCTACAATGAGCAGTTCTTC.